This TCR beta chain comes out of a study of cytomegalovirus exposure and HLA in healthy donors. Across the study: Earlier, about 180 million T cells were analyzed, and more than 100 million unique TCR beta sequences were found among them.

Both 60 Vbeta primers and 13 Jbeta primers went into the PCR. Clones were read by immunoSEQ multiplex PCR, and TCRdb kept only the in-frame ones, dropping some. This sample has about 160,000 clones, with more than 75% found just once. Regarding the study as a whole: The authors judged a highly shared variant cluster likely a sequencing artifact. Later analysis identified a missense DCLRE1C variant that was linked to TCR beta V- and J-gene trimming. Across donors, presence/absence analyses took sequencing depth to be roughly uniform.

A few counts support this clone. Its cognate antigen is unknown. The specimen sequenced was PBMCs. The TCR originated in a young man in good health and CMV-seropositive.

DNA of the CDR3: TGTGCCAGCAGCGGGGACAGGGAGGTCAATGAGCAGTTCTTC. This gives the protein CASSGDREVNEQFF. The chain links TRBV6-1 to TRBJ2-1; the match to TRBD1 covers 9 bases. V gave up 6 bases and J gave up 6 bases; unmatched junction bases: 6. There are 14 residues in the CDR3. Germline V gives CDR1 MNHNS, CDR2 SASEGT.